Listed below are T cell receptor beta chains from one sample, sequenced in a study of response to subunit inactivated influenza vaccine. TCRdb analysed the RT-PCR reads with MiXCR anew, one entry per CDR3 protein. The table lists hundreds of thousands of distinct CDR3 sequences, 14% of them singletons, with roughly 7.2% in the top ten. Sample: PBMCs from blood, taken 14 to 15 days before vaccination. The source of these receptors is a man in his forties or fifties who received an inactivated influenza vaccine. Both conserved end residues are part of each CDR3. D genes are given only for firm matches. Size is omitted from some rows. Given values are once, few, many or a class for expanded clones.

abundance,len,j_gene,d_gene,v_gene,CDR3nt,CDR3aa
many,14,TRBJ2-3,-,TRBV12-3/TRBV12-4,TGTGCCAGCAGCTCCGGGCACCTCACAGATACGCAGTATTTT,CASSSGHLTDTQYF
-,14,TRBJ2-7,-,TRBV5-1,TGCGCCAGCAGCTTAAGGGGGGATATCTACGAGCAGTACTTC,CASSLRGDIYEQYF
-,18,TRBJ2-3,-,TRBV7-8,TGTGCCAGCAGCTTAGCCTGGTCGGGGGCCGCCAGCACAGATACGCAGTATTTT,CASSLAWSGAASTDTQYF
few,12,TRBJ1-1,-,TRBV12-3/TRBV12-4,TGTGCCAGCAGTTTAAACTGGGTAGGAGCTTTCTTT,CASSLNWVGAFF
-,14,TRBJ1-1,-,TRBV5-1,TGCGCCAGCAGCCCTGGAGAGATGAACACTGAAGCTTTCTTT,CASSPGEMNTEAFF
many,15,TRBJ2-1,-,TRBV5-1,TGCGCCAGCAGCTTGGGAGCTAGTCAAGTCAATGAGCAGTTCTTC,CASSLGASQVNEQFF
-,13,TRBJ2-1,TRBD1,TRBV18,TGTGCCAGCTCATCGGGACAGATCAATGAGCAGTTCTTC,CASSSGQINEQFF
-,17,TRBJ2-6,TRBD1,TRBV20-1,TGCAGTGCTAGAGTGACAGGGGGCGCGACAGGGGCCAACGTCCTGACTTTC,CSARVTGGATGANVLTF
-,16,TRBJ2-2,TRBD1,TRBV24-1,TGTGCCACCAGTGATTTATCACAGGGGGCCGCCGGGGAGCTGTTTTTT,CATSDLSQGAAGELFF
-,14,TRBJ1-6,-,TRBV5-1,TGCGCCAGCAGCTTCGGGCCGAATAATTCACCCCTCCACTTT,CASSFGPNNSPLHF
many,14,TRBJ2-5,-,TRBV12-3/TRBV12-4,TGTGCCAGCAGTCCAGGGGGGGGCCAAGAGACCCAGTACTTC,CASSPGGGQETQYF
few,16,TRBJ2-1,-,TRBV7-2,TGTGCCAGCAGCTTAGTTGGAGGGTTTGGATACAATGAGCAGTTCTTC,CASSLVGGFGYNEQFF
-,14,TRBJ2-7,-,TRBV20-1,TGCAGTGCAAGCCGCGTCAGTAATCCGGGGGAGCAGTACTTC,CSASRVSNPGEQYF
-,15,TRBJ2-3,TRBD2,TRBV20-1,TGCAGTGCTAGCCGACTAGCGGGAGCCCCAGATACGCAGTATTTT,CSASRLAGAPDTQYF
few,10,TRBJ2-1,TRBD2,TRBV12-3/TRBV12-4,TGTGCCAGCAGTCTAGCGGGACAGTTCTTC,CASSLAGQFF
few,13,TRBJ2-7,-,TRBV11-2,TGTGCCAGCAGCCGGGCTACAAGATCGGTCCAGTACTTC,CASSRATRSVQYF
many,16,TRBJ2-3,TRBD1,TRBV5-1,TGCGCCAGCAGCGGCGAGACAGGGGGCTACCCAGATACGCAGTATTTT,CASSGETGGYPDTQYF
few,13,TRBJ1-2,-,TRBV28,TGTGCCAGCAGTGTTCCGGGACGAGCTGGCTACACCTTC,CASSVPGRAGYTF
-,14,TRBJ1-1,-,TRBV11-2,TGTGCCAGCAGCAGAGACAGGACGAACACTGAAGCTTTCTTT,CASSRDRTNTEAFF
-,13,TRBJ1-1,-,TRBV5-1,TGCGCCAGCAGCGCACAGAGTAACACTGAAGCTTTCTTT,CASSAQSNTEAFF
few,14,TRBJ1-5,-,TRBV7-8,TGTGCCAGCAGCTTTCAGGGGCCGGGAGAGCCCCAGCATTTT,CASSFQGPGEPQHF
few,10,TRBJ1-1,-,TRBV10-3,TGTGCCATCAGGGTGTATGAAGCTTTCTTT,CAIRVYEAFF
many,13,TRBJ1-2,TRBD1,TRBV5-1,TGCGCCAGCAGGGGACAGTCAAACTATGGCTACACCTTC,CASRGQSNYGYTF
many,14,TRBJ2-5,-,TRBV20-1,TGCAGTGCTAGAGCTCCAAGTGGGCAAGAGACCCAGTACTTC,CSARAPSGQETQYF
-,13,TRBJ2-5,-,TRBV5-1,TGCGCCAGCAGCTTGAGGGCCCTGGAGACCCAGTACTTC,CASSLRALETQYF
many,13,TRBJ2-7,-,TRBV7-9,TGTGCCAGCAGCTTAGTTACGGGATACGAGCAGTACTTC,CASSLVTGYEQYF
-,14,TRBJ2-2,-,TRBV12-3/TRBV12-4,TGTGCCAGCAGTTTATCGGAGCACACCGGGGAGCTGTTTTTT,CASSLSEHTGELFF
many,11,TRBJ2-5,-,TRBV21-1,TGTGCCAGCAGCAAAAGGGTGACCCAGTACTTC,CASSKRVTQYF
-,16,TRBJ2-1,TRBD2,TRBV15,TGTGCCACCAGCAGGGAAGGACTAGCGGGAAGCAATGAGCAGTTCTTC,CATSREGLAGSNEQFF
many,13,TRBJ2-1,TRBD1,TRBV24-1,TGTGCCATCAACCGACAGGGTGAAAATGAGCAGTTCTTC,CAINRQGENEQFF
-,15,TRBJ2-7,TRBD1,TRBV12-3/TRBV12-4,TGTGCCAGCAGTCCCCCAACGACAGGGTCCCACGAGCAGTACTTC,CASSPPTTGSHEQYF
-,17,TRBJ2-2,TRBD1,TRBV28,TGTGCCAGCAGTTTATGGGGCCCGACAGGGCTTGTCGGGGAGCTGTTTTTT,CASSLWGPTGLVGELFF
-,14,TRBJ1-1,-,TRBV5-1,TGCGCCAGCAGCTTCTGGGGGTCTAACACTGAAGCTTTCTTT,CASSFWGSNTEAFF
-,17,TRBJ2-1,-,TRBV19,TGTGCCAGTACCCCCCAAGTGGTGAAGGGAAAGAACAATGAGCAGTTCTTC,CASTPQVVKGKNNEQFF
-,14,TRBJ2-2,-,TRBV20-1,TGCAGTGCTAGAGGCCCCACTTACACCGGGGAGCTGTTTTTT,CSARGPTYTGELFF
-,16,TRBJ2-2,TRBD2,TRBV4-1,TGCGCCAGCTACGGACTAGCGGGGACGAACACCGGGGAGCTGTTTTTT,CASYGLAGTNTGELFF
-,17,TRBJ2-1,TRBD2,TRBV6-5,TGTGCCAGCAGTTACTTTTCGACTAGCGTCACCTACAATGAGCAGTTCTTC,CASSYFSTSVTYNEQFF
few,15,TRBJ2-3,-,TRBV5-1,TGCGCCAGCAGCTTGGTTCGATTGGGCACAGATACGCAGTATTTT,CASSLVRLGTDTQYF
few,16,TRBJ2-2,TRBD2,TRBV12-3/TRBV12-4,TGTGCCAGCAGCAAATTAGCGGGATCTGACACCGGGGAGCTGTTTTTT,CASSKLAGSDTGELFF
-,16,TRBJ2-4,TRBD2,TRBV7-2,TGTGCCAGCAGCTTAGGGACTAGCGGGAGGTTGGGCATTCAGTACTTC,CASSLGTSGRLGIQYF
-,14,TRBJ1-1,-,TRBV9,TGTGCCAGCAGCGTAGATCACGGGCCCACTGAAGCTTTCTTT,CASSVDHGPTEAFF
few,14,TRBJ2-5,-,TRBV20-1,TGCAGTGCTTACGCCGGGACAAGACAAGAGACCCAGTACTTC,CSAYAGTRQETQYF
few,14,TRBJ1-5,TRBD1,TRBV5-1,TGCGCCAGCGGGGGACAGGATAGCAATCAGCCCCAGCATTTT,CASGGQDSNQPQHF